This entry is about one T cell receptor (beta chain). It lacks a known antigen. There are no base qualities to consult, and no much larger clone falls within one base. The library was built by means of the immunoSEQ multiplex PCR assay. Genomic DNA was extracted from sorted cells, and the TCR beta V, D and J regions were sequenced by Adaptive Biotechnologies' automated high-throughput method. A two-step, bias-controlled multiplex PCR was used to amplify the CDR3 regions. Amplified TCR beta libraries were sequenced on an Illumina instrument. As for the authors' bioinformatics: The demultiplexed reads were processed to cut down on amplification and sequencing bias, and the IMGT database was used to assign CDR3 sequences to gene families. ImmunoSEQ software version 2.0 was used to analyze the repertoire data. Out-of-frame sequences and sequences containing stop codons in the CDR3 were removed from the clonotype lists. Clonotypes below 0.01% frequency were excluded because they corresponded to less than one cell. Richness was calculated by dividing observed richness by input cell number, and evenness was calculated by dividing Shannon entropy by log observed richness. Repertoire diversity and the similarity between time points were measured using Simpson diversity and Morisita-Horn overlap indices. Each clonotype was placed into one of four groups: dominant (>1%), sub-dominant (0.5-0.99%), low abundance (0.1-0.49%) or lowest abundance (<0.1%). For the germline index, total nucleotide additions were subtracted from total CDR3 length, and that difference was then divided by total CDR3 length. TCRdb provides this immuneACCESS table in a form limited to in-frame rearrangements. Some clones are lacking; in checked studies, under half of them reflect an unresolved V gene, and why the rest are absent is not known. Clone size and V and J calls were adopted from that table, with D and trimming inferred from the DNA. This sample has about 46,000 clones in its table, and about 88% of those were observed once. 0.65% to 0.8% of the sample is held by the ten biggest clonotypes.

The record originates from a study of memory CD8 T cells in hepatitis C reinfection (dated by TCRdb to about 2017). Regarding the research as a whole: Among the donors, three cleared two back-to-back HCV infections on their own, whereas two got rid of a primary infection but ended up chronically infected after reinfection. A case counted as HCV reinfection when an HCV RNA test came back positive after two negative tests taken at least 60 days apart. Late or post reinfection samples were obtained 12 to 24 weeks after detection of reinfection. The TCR beta repertoire of virus-specific CD8 T cells was tracked longitudinally in several donors across an HCV reinfection episode. About 5 reinfection cases with stored pre-reinfection samples were identified between the late 2000s and the early 2010s. Participants who had resolved a prior HCV infection were followed every 3 months in the reinfection study. General findings and caveats noted by the study authors: With only five donors, the study could not reach definitive conclusions about public clonotypes linked to secondary clearance.

The time point tag for this specimen amounts to: late/post reinfection, 12 to 24 weeks after detection. The sorted cells were sequenced directly ex vivo, without any in vitro expansion ahead of TCR sequencing. The donors were people who inject drugs and were enrolled in Canada's Montreal Acute Hepatitis C Cohort Study (HEPCO). As controls, total naive CD8 T cells, sorted as viable CD3+ CD8+ CD45RO-, were obtained from a couple of donors at each of the three reinfection time points. Before sorting, cryopreserved peripheral blood mononuclear cells were thawed and used as the source for purifying CD8 T cells. The MACS CD8+ T cell Isolation Kit was used to enrich CD8 T cells by negative selection. Cells were sorted on a BD FACSAria II sorter using FACSDiva software, and FlowJo was used for data analysis. The CDR3 goes from the cysteine to the phenylalanine over 16 residues. Left in the record is the CDR3 DNA by itself, 48 bases read in frame from the first base. V is pruned by 1 base and J by 6 bases, leaving 8 bases of the junction without a gene match. CDR1 SQVTM and CDR2 ANQGSEA were looked up in the germline V gene.

The chain joins TRBV29-1 to TRBJ2-1, with TRBD2 matching 11 junction bases. The sequence derives from a man between 18 and 35 years old with hepatitis C virus infection. Source material: naive CD8+ T cells sorted from blood. The cell subset or site label on this specimen signifies: total naive CD8+CD45RO- T cells. The CDR3 region: CSVEGLAGGPSNEQFF. The DNA sequence is TGCAGCGTTGAAGGCCTAGCGGGGGGACCTTCCAATGAGCAGTTCTTC.